This T cell receptor (beta chain) was found in a study of T cell responses to AZD1222 COVID-19 vaccine. Data came from immunoSEQ multiplex PCR; TCRdb stores just in-frame clones and leaves some out. The sample yields about 160,000 clones, about 91% seen once. The study's findings and limits: With dominance at 160-218 and 743-854, vaccine-associated CD4 TCRs spanned spike. The study reported that nearly half of spike-specific TCRs target unmutated variant regions.

The CDR3 has 16 amino acids. The V end was cut by 0 bases, the J end by 5 bases, with 15 bases between. Germline V gene sequence: CDR1 LGHNA, CDR2 YNFKEQ. Remarks on this clone: No antigen is known for it.

The receptor was isolated from an adult in good health. The sample was peripheral blood, taken on day 0 of AZD1222 vaccination. This chain connects TRBV4-2 to TRBJ2-3, with a possible D match to TRBD2 (5 bases). CDR3 loop: CASSQDFPIEGDTQYF. The CDR3 DNA is TGTGCCAGCAGCCAAGATTTCCCAATTGAGGGAGATACGCAGTATTTT.